This TCR beta chain is drawn from a study of blood T cell repertoires in COVID-19. The protocol was immunoSEQ multiplex PCR, while the TCRdb copy is restricted to in-frame clones and leaves out a portion. The repertoire has 150,000 or so clones, roughly 90% of them found once; the top ten carry roughly 7%. This CDR3 region has 14 residues. With 1 base removed from V and 8 bases from J, the gap between germline ends came to 14 bases. Germline assignment: CDR1 SGHTA and CDR2 FQGNSA. The clonotype was recovered from a woman between 45 and 65 years old who had recovered from COVID-19. J is TRBJ1-2 and V is TRBV7-2, with D hard to call. Sequenced sample: PBMCs or T cells enriched from blood (not recorded which). CDR3 sequence reads: CASSLGQALSGYTF. CDR3 DNA: TGTGCCAGCAGCTTAGGGCAGGCATTAAGCGGCTACACCTTC.